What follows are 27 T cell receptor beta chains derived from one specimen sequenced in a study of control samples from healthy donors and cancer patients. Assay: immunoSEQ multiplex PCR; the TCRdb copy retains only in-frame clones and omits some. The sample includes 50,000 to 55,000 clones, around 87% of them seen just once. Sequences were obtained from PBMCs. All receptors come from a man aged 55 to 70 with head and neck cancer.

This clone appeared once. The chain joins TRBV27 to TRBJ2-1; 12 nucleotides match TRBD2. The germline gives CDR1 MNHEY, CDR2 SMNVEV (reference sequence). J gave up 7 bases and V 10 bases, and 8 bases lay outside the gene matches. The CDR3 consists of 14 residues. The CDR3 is CATQLAGGVNEQFF. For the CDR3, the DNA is TGTGCCACTCAACTAGCGGGAGGTGTGAATGAGCAGTTCTTC.

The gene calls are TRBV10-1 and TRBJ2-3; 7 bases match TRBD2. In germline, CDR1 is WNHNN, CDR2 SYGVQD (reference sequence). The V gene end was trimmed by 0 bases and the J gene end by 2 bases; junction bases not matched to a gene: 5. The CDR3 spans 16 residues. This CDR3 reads CASSESRGVDTDTQYF. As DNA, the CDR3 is TGCGCCAGCAGTGAGTCCCGGGGGGTCGACACAGATACGCAGTATTTT.

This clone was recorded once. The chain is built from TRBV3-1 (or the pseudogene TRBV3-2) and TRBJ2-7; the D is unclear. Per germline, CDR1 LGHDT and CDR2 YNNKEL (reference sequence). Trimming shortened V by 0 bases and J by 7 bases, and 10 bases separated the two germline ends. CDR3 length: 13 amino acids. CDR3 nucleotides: TGTGCCAGCAGCCAAGAAATGCTAAGGGAGCAGTACTTC. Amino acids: CASSQEMLREQYF.

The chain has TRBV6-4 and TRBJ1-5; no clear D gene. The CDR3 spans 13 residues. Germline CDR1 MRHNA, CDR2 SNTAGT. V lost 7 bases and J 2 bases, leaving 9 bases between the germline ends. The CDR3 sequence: CASKAFRNQPQHF. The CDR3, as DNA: TGTGCCAGCAAGGCCTTCCGCAATCAGCCCCAGCATTTT.

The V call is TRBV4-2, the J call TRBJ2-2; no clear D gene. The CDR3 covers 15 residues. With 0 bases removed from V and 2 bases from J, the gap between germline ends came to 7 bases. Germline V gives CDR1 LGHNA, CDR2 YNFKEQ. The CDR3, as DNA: TGTGCCAGCAGCCAAGAGACACCTAACACCGGGGAGCTGTTTTTT. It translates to CASSQETPNTGELFF.

The CDR3, as DNA: TGCGCCAGCAGCCTCGTCCGTGGAACCGGGGAGCTGTTTTTT. This gives the protein CASSLVRGTGELFF. This chain uses TRBV4-3 with TRBJ2-2; D is ambiguous. Between the trimmed V and J ends, which lost 4 bases and 5 bases, there was a span of 11 bases. This CDR3 has 14 residues. The germline V gene has CDR1 LGHNA and CDR2 YSLEER.

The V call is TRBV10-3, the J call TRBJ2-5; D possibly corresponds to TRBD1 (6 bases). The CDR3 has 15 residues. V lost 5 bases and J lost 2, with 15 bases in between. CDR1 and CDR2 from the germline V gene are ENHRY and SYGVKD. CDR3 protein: CAISRTGGQQETQYF. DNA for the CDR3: TGTGCCATCAGTCGCACCGGCGGACAGCAAGAGACCCAGTACTTC.

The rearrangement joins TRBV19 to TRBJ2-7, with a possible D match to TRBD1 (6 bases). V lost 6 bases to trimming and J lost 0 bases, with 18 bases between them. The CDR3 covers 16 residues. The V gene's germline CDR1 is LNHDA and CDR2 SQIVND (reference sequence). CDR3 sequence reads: CASRPSGGQSSYEQYF. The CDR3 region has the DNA TGTGCCAGTAGGCCTTCCGGCGGACAGAGCTCCTACGAGCAGTACTTC.

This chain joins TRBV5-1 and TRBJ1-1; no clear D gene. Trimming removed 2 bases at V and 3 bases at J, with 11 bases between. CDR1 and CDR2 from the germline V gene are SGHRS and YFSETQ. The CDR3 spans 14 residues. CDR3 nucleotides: TGCGCCAGCAGCTTTAAAGGCATGGACACTGAAGCTTTCTTT. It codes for CASSFKGMDTEAFF.

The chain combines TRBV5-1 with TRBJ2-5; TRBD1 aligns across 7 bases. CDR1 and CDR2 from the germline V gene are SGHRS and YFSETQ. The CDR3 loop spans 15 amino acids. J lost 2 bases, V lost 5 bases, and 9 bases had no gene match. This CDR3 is CASRLGTVTQETQYF. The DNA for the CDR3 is TGCGCCAGCAGACTCGGGACAGTGACACAAGAGACCCAGTACTTC.

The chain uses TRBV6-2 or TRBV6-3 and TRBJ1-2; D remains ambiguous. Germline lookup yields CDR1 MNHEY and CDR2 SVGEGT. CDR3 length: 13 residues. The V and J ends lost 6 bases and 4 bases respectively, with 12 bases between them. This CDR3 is CASSRAGAYGYTF. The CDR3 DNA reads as TGTGCCAGCAGCCGGGCGGGTGCCTATGGCTACACCTTC.

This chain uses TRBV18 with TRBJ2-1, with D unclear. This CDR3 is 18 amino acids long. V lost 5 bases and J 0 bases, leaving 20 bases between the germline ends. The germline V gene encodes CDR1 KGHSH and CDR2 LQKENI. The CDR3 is CASSKVSQRYRSYNEQFF. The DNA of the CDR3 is TGTGCCAGCTCAAAGGTTAGCCAGAGGTACCGCTCCTACAATGAGCAGTTCTTC.

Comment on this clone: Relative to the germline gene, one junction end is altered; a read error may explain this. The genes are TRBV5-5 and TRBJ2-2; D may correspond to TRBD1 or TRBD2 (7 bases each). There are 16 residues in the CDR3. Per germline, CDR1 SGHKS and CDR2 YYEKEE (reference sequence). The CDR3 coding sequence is TGTGCCAGTAGCTTGTGGGTCCAGGGGGGGACCGGGGAGCTGTTTTTT. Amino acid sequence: CASSLWVQGGTGELFF. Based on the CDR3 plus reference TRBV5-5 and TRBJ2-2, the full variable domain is DAGVTQSPTHLIKTRGQQVTLRCSPISGHKSVSWYQQVLGQGPQFIFQYYEKEERGRGNFPDRFSARQFPNYSSELNVNALLLGDSALYLCASSLWVQGGTGELFFGEGSRLTVL.

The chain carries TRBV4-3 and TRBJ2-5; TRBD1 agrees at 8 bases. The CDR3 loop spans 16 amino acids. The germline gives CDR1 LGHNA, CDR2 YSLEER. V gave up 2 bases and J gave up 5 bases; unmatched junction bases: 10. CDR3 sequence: CASSQLSRGPRETQYF. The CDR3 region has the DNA TGCGCCAGCAGCCAACTTAGCAGGGGGCCTAGGGAGACCCAGTACTTC.

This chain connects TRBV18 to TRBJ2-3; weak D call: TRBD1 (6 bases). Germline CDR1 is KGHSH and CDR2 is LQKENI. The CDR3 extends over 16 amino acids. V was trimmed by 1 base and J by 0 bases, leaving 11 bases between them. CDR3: CASSPRGQSSTDTQYF. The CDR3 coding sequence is TGTGCCAGCTCACCACGTGGACAGTCTAGCACAGATACGCAGTATTTT. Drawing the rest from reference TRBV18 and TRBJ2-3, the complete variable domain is NAGVMQNPRHLVRRRGQEARLRCSPMKGHSHVYWYRQLPEEGLKFMVYLQKENIIDESGMPKERFSAEFPKEGPSILRIQQVVRGDSAAYFCASSPRGQSSTDTQYFGPGTRLTVL.

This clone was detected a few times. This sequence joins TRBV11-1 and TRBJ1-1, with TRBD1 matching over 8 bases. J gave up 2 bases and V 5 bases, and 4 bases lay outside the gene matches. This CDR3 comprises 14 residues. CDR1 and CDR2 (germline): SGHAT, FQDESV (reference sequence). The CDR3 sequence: CASSPDRANTEAFF. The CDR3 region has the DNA TGTGCCAGCAGCCCGGACAGGGCCAACACTGAAGCTTTCTTT. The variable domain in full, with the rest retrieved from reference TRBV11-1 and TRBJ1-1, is EAEVAQSPRYKITEKSQAVAFWCDPISGHATLYWYRQILGQGPELLVQFQDESVVDDSQLPKDRFSAERLKGVDSTLKIQPAELGDSAMYLCASSPDRANTEAFFGQGTRLTVV.

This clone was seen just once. The CDR3 DNA reads TGCGCCAGCAGCTTGCCCGGGCAGGGAACCAATGAGCAGTTCTTC. Translating it yields CASSLPGQGTNEQFF. The chain uses TRBV5-1 and TRBJ2-1, with D possibly being TRBD1 (5 bases). CDR1 is SGHRS and CDR2 is YFSETQ in the germline V gene. The CDR3 runs to 15 residues. The V gene lost 1 base and the J gene lost 6 bases, with 14 bases spanning the gap.

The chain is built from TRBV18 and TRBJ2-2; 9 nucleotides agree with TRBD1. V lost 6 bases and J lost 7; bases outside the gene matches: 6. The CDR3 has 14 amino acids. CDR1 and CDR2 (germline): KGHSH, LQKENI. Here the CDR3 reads CASSPGQGNGELFF. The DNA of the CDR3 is TGTGCCAGCTCCCCCGGACAGGGGAACGGGGAGCTGTTTTTT.

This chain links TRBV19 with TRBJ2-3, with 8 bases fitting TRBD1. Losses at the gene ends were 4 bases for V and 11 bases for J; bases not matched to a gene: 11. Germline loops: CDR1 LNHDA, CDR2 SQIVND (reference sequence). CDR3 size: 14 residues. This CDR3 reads CASSSQGAAMVQYF. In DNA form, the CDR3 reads TGTGCCAGTAGTAGTCAGGGGGCAGCTATGGTGCAGTATTTT.

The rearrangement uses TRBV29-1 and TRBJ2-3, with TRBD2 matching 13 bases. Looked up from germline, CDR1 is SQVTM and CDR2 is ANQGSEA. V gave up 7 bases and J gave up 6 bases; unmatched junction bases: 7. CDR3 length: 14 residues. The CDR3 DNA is TGCAGCGGAACCGGGACTAGCGGGGTTGATACGCAGTATTTT. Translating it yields CSGTGTSGVDTQYF.

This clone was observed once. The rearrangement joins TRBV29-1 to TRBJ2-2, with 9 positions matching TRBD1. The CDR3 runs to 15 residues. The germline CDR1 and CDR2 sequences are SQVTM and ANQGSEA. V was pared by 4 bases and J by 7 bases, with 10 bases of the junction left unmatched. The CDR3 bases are TGCAGCGTTGGGCAAGGGACAGGGCTAGGCGGGGAGCTGTTTTTT. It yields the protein CSVGQGTGLGGELFF.

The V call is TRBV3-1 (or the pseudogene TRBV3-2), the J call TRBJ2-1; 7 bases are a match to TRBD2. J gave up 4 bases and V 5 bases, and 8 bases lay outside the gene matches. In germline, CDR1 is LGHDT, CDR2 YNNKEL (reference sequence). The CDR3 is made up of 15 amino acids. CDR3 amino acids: CASSDRGEVYNEQFF. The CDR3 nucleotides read TGTGCCAGCAGCGACCGGGGGGAGGTTTACAATGAGCAGTTCTTC.

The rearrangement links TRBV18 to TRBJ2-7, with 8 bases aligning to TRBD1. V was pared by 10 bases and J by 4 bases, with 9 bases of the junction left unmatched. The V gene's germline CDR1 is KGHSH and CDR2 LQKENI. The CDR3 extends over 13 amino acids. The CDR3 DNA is TGTGCCACGGCCGGGACAGGAGATTACGAGCAGTACTTC. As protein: CATAGTGDYEQYF.

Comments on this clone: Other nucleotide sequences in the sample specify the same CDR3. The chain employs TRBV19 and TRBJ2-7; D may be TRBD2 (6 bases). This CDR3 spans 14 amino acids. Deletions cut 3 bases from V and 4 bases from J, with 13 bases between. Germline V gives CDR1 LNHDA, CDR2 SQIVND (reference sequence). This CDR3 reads CASSIQRDSYEQYF. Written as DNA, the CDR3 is TGTGCCAGTAGTATCCAACGGGACTCGTACGAGCAGTACTTC.

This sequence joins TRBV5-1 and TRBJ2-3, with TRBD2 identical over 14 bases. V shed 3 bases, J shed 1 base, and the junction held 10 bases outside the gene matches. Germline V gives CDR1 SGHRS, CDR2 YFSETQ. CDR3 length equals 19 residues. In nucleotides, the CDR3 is TGCGCCAGCAGCTCCGGACTAGCGGGAGGCCCTCTGGGCACAGATACGCAGTATTTT. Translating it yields CASSSGLAGGPLGTDTQYF.

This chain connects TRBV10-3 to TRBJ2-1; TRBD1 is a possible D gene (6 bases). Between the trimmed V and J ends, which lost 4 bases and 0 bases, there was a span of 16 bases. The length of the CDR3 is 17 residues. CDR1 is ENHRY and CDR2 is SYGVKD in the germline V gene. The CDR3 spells CAISAGVGQSSYNEQFF. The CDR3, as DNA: TGTGCCATCAGTGCGGGCGTAGGACAGAGCTCCTACAATGAGCAGTTCTTC.

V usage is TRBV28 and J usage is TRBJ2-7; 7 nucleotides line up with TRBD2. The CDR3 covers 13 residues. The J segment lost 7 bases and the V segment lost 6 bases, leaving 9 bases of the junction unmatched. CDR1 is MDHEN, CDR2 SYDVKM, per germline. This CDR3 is CASRPGGGREQYF. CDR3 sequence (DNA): TGTGCCAGCAGGCCGGGAGGCGGTAGAGAGCAGTACTTC.